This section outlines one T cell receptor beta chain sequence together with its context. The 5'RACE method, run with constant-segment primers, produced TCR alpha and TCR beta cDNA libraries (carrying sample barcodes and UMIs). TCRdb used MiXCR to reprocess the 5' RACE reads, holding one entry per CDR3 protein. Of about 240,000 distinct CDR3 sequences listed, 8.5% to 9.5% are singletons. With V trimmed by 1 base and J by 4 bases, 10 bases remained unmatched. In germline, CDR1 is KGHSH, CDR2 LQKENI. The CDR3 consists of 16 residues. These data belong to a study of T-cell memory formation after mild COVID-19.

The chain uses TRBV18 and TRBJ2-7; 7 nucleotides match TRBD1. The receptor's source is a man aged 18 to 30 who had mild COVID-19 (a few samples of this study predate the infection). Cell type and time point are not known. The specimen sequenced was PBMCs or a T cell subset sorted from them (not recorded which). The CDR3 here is CASSPQPGTDYYEQYF. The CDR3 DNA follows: TGTGCCAGCTCACCACAGCCCGGGACAGACTATTACGAGCAGTACTTC. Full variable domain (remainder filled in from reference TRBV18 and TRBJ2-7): NAGVMQNPRHLVRRRGQEARLRCSPMKGHSHVYWYRQLPEEGLKFMVYLQKENIIDESGMPKERFSAEFPKEGPSILRIQQVVRGDSAAYFCASSPQPGTDYYEQYFGPGTRLTVT.